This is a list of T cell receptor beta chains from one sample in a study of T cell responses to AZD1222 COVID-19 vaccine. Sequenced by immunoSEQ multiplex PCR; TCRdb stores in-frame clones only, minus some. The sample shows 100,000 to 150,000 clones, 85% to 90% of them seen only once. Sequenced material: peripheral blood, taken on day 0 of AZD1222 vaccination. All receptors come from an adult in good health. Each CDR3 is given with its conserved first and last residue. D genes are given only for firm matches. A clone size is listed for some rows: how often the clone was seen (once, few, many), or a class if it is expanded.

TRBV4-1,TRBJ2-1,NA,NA,CASSLSSGPGGAYYNEQFF,TGCGCCAGCAGCCTCTCATCGGGTCCGGGGGGCGCCTACTACAATGAGCAGTTCTTC
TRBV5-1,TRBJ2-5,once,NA,CASSARGPQETQYF,TGCGCCAGCAGCGCCCGGGGCCCCCAAGAGACCCAGTACTTC
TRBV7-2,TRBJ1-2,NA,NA,CASSLKTLGHGYTF,TGTGCCAGCAGCTTAAAGACCCTGGGGCATGGCTACACCTTC
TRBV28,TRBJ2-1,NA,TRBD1,CASVSRQGTYNEQFF,TGTGCCAGCGTCTCCAGACAGGGGACCTACAATGAGCAGTTCTTC
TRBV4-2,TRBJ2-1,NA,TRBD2,CASSQGSGGGNEQFF,TGTGCCAGCAGCCAAGGGAGCGGGGGAGGAAATGAGCAGTTCTTC
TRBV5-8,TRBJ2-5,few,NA,CASSPGVDTVRETQYF,TGTGCCAGCAGCCCGGGGGTAGACACAGTAAGAGAGACCCAGTACTTC
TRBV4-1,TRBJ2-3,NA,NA,CASSRGPGTTGLGFTDTQYF,TGCGCCAGCAGCCGGGGGCCCGGGACTACAGGGTTAGGGTTCACAGATACGCAGTATTTT
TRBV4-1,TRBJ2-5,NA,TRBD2,CASSQGRLAGGQETQYF,TGCGCCAGCAGCCAAGGGAGACTAGCGGGGGGGCAAGAGACCCAGTACTTC
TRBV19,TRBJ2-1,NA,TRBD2,CASSIRLAGSSYNEQFF,TGTGCCAGTAGTATACGGCTAGCGGGAAGCTCCTACAATGAGCAGTTCTTC
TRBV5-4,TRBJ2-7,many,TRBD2,CASRAGSGSYEQYF,TGTGCCAGCAGGGCAGGTAGCGGGAGCTACGAGCAGTACTTC
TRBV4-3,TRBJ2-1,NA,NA,CASSQDLGRLNEQFF,TGCGCCAGCAGCCAAGATCTGGGCCGTCTGAATGAGCAGTTCTTC
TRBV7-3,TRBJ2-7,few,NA,CASSIQAGASYEQYF,TGTGCCAGCAGTATCCAGGCAGGCGCTTCCTACGAGCAGTACTTC
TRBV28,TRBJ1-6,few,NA,CASTVGGGSYNSPLHF,TGTGCCAGCACCGTCGGCGGGGGCTCCTATAATTCACCCCTCCACTTT
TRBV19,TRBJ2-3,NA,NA,CASSISSNRGGRDTQYF,TGTGCCAGTAGTATTTCCTCCAACAGGGGGGGTCGAGATACGCAGTATTTT
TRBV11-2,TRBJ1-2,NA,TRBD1,CASSFRQGSYRGYGYTF,TGTGCCAGCAGCTTCCGACAGGGGAGCTATCGGGGCTATGGCTACACCTTC
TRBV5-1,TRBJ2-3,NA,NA,CASSLGLQTDTQYF,TGCGCCAGCAGCCTAGGACTGCAAACGGATACGCAGTATTTT
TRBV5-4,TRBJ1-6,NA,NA,CASSPGGGLDSPLHF,TGTGCCAGCAGCCCGGGGGGGGGTTTGGATTCACCCCTCCACTTT